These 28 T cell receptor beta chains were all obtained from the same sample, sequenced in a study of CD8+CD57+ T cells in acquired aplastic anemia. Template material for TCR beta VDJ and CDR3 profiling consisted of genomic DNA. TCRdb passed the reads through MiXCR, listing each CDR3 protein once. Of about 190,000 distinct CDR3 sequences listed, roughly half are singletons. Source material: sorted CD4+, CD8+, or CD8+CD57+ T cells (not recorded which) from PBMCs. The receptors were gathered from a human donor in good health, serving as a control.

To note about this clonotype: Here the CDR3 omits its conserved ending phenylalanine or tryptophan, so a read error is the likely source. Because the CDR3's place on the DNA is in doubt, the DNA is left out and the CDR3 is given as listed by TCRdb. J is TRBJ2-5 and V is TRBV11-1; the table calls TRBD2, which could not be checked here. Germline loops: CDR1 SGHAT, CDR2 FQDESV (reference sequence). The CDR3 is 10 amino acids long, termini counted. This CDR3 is CASSLRADHL.

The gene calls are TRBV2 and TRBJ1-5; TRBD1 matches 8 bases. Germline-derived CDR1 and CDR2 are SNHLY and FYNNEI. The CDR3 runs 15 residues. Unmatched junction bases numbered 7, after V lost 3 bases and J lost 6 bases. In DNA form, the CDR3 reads TGTGCCAGCAGTGATCAGGGGGCGGGTAGTCAGCCCCAGCATTTT. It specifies CASSDQGAGSQPQHF.

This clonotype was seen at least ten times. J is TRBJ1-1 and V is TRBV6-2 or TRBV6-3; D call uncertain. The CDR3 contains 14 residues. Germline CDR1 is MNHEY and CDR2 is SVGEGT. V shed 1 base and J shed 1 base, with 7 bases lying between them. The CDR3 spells CASSYFKENTEAFF. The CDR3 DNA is TGTGCCAGCAGTTACTTTAAGGAGAACACTGAAGCTTTCTTT.

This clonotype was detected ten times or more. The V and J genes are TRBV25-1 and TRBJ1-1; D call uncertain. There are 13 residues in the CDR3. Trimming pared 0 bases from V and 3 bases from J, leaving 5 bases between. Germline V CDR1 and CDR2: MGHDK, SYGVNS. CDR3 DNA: TGTGCCAGCAGTGAATATAAGGACACTGAAGCTTTCTTT. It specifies CASSEYKDTEAFF. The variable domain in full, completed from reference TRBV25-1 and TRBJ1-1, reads EADIYQTPRYLVIGTGKKITLECSQTMGHDKMYWYQQDPGMELHLIHYSYGVNSTEKGDLSSESTVSRIRTEHFPLTLESARPSHTSQYLCASSEYKDTEAFFGQGTRLTVV.

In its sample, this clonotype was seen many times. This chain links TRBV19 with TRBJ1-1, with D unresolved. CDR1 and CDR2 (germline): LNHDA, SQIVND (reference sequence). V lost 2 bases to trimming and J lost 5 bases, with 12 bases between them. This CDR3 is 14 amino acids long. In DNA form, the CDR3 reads TGTGCCAGTAGTATACGCCAAGGAGTGACTGAAGCTTTCTTT. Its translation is CASSIRQGVTEAFF. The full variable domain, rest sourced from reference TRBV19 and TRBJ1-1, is DGGITQSPKYLFRKEGQNVTLSCEQNLNHDAMYWYRQDPGQGLRLIYYSQIVNDFQKGDIAEGYSVSREKKESFPLTVTSAQKNPTAFYLCASSIRQGVTEAFFGQGTRLTVV.

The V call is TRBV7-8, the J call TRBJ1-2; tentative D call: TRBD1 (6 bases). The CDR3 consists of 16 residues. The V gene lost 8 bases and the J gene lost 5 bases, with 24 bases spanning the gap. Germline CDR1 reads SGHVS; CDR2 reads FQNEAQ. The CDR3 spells CASSPTGAPNYYGYTF. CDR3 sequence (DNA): TGTGCCAGCTCCCCGACAGGAGCTCCTAACTATTATGGCTACACCTTC.

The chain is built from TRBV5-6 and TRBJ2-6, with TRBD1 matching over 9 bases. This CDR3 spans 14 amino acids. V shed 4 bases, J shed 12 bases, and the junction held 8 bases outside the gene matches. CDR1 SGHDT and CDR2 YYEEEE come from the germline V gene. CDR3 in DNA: TGTGCCAGCAGCACACGGACAGGGGACGGCGTCCTGACTTTC. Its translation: CASSTRTGDGVLTF.

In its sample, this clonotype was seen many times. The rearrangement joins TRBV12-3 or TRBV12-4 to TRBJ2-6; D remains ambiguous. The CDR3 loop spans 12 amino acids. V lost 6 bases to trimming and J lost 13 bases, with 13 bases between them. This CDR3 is CASSLGPEVLTF. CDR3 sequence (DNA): TGTGCCAGCAGCCTTGGCCCTGAAGTCCTGACTTTC.

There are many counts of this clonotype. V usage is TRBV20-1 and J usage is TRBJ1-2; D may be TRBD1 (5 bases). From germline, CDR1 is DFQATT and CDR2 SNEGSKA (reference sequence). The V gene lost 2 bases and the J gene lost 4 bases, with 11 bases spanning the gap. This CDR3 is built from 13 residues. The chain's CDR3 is CSARQGLLYGYTF. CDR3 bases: TGCAGTGCTAGACAGGGCTTACTCTATGGCTACACCTTC.

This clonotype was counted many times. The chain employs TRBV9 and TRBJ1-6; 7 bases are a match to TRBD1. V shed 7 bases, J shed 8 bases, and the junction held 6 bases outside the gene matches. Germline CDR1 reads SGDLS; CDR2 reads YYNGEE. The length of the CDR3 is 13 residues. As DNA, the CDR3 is TGTGCCAGCTCCAGGGGGATGGATTCACCCCTCCACTTT. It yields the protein CASSRGMDSPLHF.

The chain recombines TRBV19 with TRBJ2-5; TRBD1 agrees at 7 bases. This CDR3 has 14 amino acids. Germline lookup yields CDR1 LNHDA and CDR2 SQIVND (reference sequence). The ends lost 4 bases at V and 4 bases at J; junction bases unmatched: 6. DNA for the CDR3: TGTGCCAGTAGTAAAGTGACAGGGCCAGAGACCCAGTACTTC. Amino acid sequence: CASSKVTGPETQYF.

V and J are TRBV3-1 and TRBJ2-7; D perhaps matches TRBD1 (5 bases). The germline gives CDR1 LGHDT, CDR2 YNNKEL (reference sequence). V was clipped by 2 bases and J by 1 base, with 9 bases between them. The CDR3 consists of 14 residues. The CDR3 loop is CASSQNPGSYEQYF. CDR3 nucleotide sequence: TGTGCCAGCAGCCAAAACCCAGGGTCCTACGAGCAGTACTTC.

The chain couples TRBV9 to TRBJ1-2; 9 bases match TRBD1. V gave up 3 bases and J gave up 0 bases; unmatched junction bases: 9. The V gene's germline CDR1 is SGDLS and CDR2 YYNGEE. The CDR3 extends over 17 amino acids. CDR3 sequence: CASSAEGTGRANYGYTF. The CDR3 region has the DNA TGTGCCAGCAGCGCGGAAGGGACAGGGCGAGCTAACTATGGCTACACCTTC.

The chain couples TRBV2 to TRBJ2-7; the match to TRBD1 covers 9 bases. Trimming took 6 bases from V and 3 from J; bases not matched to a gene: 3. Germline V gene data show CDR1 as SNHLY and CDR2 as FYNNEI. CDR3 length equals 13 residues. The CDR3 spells CASRDRGGYEQYF. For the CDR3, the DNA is TGTGCCAGCAGGGACAGGGGTGGCTACGAGCAGTACTTC.

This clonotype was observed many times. The CDR3 spells CASSQPTGTTEAFF. DNA for the CDR3: TGTGCCAGCAGCCAACCCACAGGGACCACTGAAGCTTTCTTT. The chain has TRBV28 and TRBJ1-1, with a possible D match to TRBD1 (6 bases). V dropped 6 bases and J dropped 4 bases, with 15 bases sitting between them. CDR1 is MDHEN and CDR2 is SYDVKM in the germline V gene. The CDR3 sequence is 14 residues long.

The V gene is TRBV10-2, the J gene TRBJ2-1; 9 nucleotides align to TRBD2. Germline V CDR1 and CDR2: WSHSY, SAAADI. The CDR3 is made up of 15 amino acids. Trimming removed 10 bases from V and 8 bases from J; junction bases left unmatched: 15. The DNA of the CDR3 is TGCGCCACCCCGGGGGGCGGGGGGGCCGGCGATGAGCAGTTCTTC. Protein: CATPGGGGAGDEQFF.

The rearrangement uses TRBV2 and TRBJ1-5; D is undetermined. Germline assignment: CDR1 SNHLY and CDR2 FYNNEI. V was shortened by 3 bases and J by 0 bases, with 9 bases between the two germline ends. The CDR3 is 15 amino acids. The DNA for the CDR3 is TGTGCCAGCAGTGAGTCTGCGAATAGCAATCAGCCCCAGCATTTT. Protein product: CASSESANSNQPQHF.

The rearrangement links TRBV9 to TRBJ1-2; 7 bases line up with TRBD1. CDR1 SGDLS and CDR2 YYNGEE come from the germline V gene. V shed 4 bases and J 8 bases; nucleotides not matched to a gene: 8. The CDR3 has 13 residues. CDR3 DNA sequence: TGTGCCAGCAGCACCCGACAGGGCTCGGGCTACACCTTC. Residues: CASSTRQGSGYTF.

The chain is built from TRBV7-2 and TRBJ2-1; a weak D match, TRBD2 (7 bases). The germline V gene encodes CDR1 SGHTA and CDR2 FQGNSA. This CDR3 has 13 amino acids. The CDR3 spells CARRGGGDNEQFF. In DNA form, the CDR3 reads TGTGCTAGGCGAGGGGGGGGGGACAATGAGCAGTTCTTC. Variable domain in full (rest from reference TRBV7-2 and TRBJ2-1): GAGVSQSPSNKVTEKGKDVELRCDPISGHTALYWYRQSLGQGLEFLIYFQGNSAPDKSGLPSDRFSAERTGGSVSTLTIQRTQQEDSAVYLCARRGGGDNEQFFGPGTRLTVL.

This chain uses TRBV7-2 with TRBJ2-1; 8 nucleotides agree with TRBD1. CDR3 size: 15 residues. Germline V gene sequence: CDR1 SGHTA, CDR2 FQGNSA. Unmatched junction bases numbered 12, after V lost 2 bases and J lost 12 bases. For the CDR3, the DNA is TGTGCCAGCAGCTTAACGAGGGGAAAAGACAGGGGGCAGTTCTTC. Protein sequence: CASSLTRGKDRGQFF.

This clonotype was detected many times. CDR3 coding DNA: TGTGCCAGCAGCCAAGGAGAGGGGGGTGCGCGCTACACCTTC. Residues: CASSQGEGGARYTF. V usage is TRBV7-9 and J usage is TRBJ1-2, with a possible D match to TRBD1 (6 bases). V gave up 5 bases and J gave up 9 bases, with 19 bases separating them. Germline V gives CDR1 SEHNR, CDR2 FQNEAQ (reference sequence). This CDR3 region has 14 residues.

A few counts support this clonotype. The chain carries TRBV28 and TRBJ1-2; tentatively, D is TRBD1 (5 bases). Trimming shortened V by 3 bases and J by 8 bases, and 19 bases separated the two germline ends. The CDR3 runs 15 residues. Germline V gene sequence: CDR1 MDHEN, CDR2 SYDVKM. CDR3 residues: CASSLDQGGVSGYTF. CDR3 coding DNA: TGTGCCAGCAGTTTGGATCAGGGAGGAGTCAGCGGCTACACCTTC.

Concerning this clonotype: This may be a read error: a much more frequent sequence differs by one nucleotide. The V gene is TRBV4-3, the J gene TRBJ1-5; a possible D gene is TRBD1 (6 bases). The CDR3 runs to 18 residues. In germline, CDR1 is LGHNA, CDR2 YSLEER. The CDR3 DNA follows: TGCGCCGGCAGCACCAGGGGACTCTCACAGGGCCCCAATCAGCCCCAGCATTTT. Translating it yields CAGSTRGLSQGPNQPQHF.

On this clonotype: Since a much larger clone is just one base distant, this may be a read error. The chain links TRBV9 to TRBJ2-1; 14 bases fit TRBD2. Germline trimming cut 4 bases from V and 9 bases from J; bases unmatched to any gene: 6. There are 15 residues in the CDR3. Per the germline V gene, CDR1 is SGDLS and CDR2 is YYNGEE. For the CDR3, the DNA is TGTGCCAGCAGCCTGGGACTAGCGGGGGTTAGTGAGCAGTTCTTC. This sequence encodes CASSLGLAGVSEQFF.

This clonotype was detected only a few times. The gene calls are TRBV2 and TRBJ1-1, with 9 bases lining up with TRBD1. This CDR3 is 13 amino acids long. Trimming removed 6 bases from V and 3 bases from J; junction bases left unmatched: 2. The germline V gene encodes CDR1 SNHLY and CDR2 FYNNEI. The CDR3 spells CASRGQGYTEAFF. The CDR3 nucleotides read TGTGCCAGCAGGGGACAGGGTTACACTGAAGCTTTCTTT.

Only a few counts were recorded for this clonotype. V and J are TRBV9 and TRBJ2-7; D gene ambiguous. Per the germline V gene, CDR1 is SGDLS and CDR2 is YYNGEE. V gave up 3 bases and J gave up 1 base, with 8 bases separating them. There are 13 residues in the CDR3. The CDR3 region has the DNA TGTGCCAGCAGCGGCGCTAATTCCTACGAGCAGTACTTC. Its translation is CASSGANSYEQYF.

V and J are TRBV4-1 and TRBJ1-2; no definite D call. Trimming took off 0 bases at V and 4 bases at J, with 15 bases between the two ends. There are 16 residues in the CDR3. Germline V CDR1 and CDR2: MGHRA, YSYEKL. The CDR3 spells CASSQDRGTAIYGYTF. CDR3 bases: TGCGCCAGCAGCCAAGATAGAGGTACAGCAATCTATGGCTACACCTTC.

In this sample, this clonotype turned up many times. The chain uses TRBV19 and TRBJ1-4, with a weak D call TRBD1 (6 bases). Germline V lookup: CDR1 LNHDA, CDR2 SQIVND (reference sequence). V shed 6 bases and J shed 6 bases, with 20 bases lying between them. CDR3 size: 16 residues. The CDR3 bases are TGTGCCAGTAGAGACGGACAGTTGAGTGTCCATGAAAAACTGTTTTTT. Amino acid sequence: CASRDGQLSVHEKLFF.